This T cell receptor beta chain was identified in a study of control samples from healthy donors and cancer patients. The assay was immunoSEQ multiplex PCR, and TCRdb's table has in-frame clones only and misses some. The repertoire consists of some 99,000 clones, with approximately 90% occurring once and the leading ten covering 17%. Germline V CDR1 and CDR2: SGHDT, YYEEEE. The junction had 6 bases not matched to a gene; V was cut back by 3 bases and J by 4 bases. The CDR3 length is 15 residues. Sequencing was performed on blood. The chain carries TRBV5-6 and TRBJ2-3; TRBD1 aligns across 9 bases. The origin of this receptor is a woman aged 45-59 years in good health. The CDR3 region is CASSSRTGAPDTQYF. CDR3 nucleotides: TGTGCCAGCAGCTCCCGGACAGGGGCCCCAGATACGCAGTATTTT. The full variable domain, completed using reference TRBV5-6 and TRBJ2-3, is DAGVTQSPTHLIKTRGQQVTLRCSPKSGHDTVSWYQQALGQGPQFIFQYYEEEERQRGNFPDRFSGHQFPNYSSELNVNALLLGDSALYLCASSSRTGAPDTQYFGPGTRLTVL.